This entry is about one T cell receptor beta chain. The antigen is undetermined. Researchers ran the PCR with 60 Vbeta and 13 Jbeta primers. The protocol was immunoSEQ multiplex PCR, while the TCRdb copy is restricted to in-frame clones and leaves out a portion. The sample lists 95,000 to 110,000 clones; over 75% were seen once. The data are from a study of cytomegalovirus exposure and HLA in healthy donors. General study results and limits: What a later analysis reportedly showed was that an Asian-associated ancestry cluster had fewer N-insertions than the approximately 700-donor mean.

CDR3 length: 15 residues. CDR1 SNHLY and CDR2 FYNNEI come from the germline V gene. The V gene lost 10 bases and the J gene lost 6 bases, with 25 bases spanning the gap. Sequenced input: PBMCs. The V call is TRBV2, the J call TRBJ2-7, with a weak D call TRBD2 (6 bases). The TCR comes from a man in his 60s in good health and CMV-seropositive. CDR3 protein: CANYFSGLGQVEQYF. CDR3 nucleotide sequence: TGTGCCAACTATTTCTCGGGACTGGGGCAAGTCGAGCAGTACTTC.